This is a list of T cell receptor beta chains from one sample in a study of blood T cell repertoires in COVID-19. The data were produced by immunoSEQ multiplex PCR, yet TCRdb's version contains in-frame clones alone and is incomplete. The sample contains fewer than 150,000 clones, more than 75% of which appear only once. The sequencing input was peripheral blood. Every receptor here comes from a woman aged 40 to 55 with acute or convalescent COVID-19. The CDR3 runs from the conserved cysteine through the conserved F or W. D genes are given only for firm matches. Expanded clones are given a class, and other clones once, few, many or no size at all.

CDR3nt,CDR3aa,abundance,j_gene,d_gene,v_gene
TGTGCCAGCAGTTTATTAGCCAATCAGCCCCAGCATTTT,CASSLLANQPQHF,NA,TRBJ1-5,NA,TRBV12-3/TRBV12-4
TGTGCCATGGCACTAGCGGGGGGGTACGAGCAGTACTTC,CAMALAGGYEQYF,NA,TRBJ2-7,TRBD2,TRBV10-3
TGTGCCAGCAGCTTAGATTTCGACACCGGGGAGCTGTTTTTT,CASSLDFDTGELFF,NA,TRBJ2-2,NA,TRBV11-2
TGCGCCAGCAGCCAAGAAATGGGCGTGTACGAGCAGTACTTC,CASSQEMGVYEQYF,NA,TRBJ2-7,NA,TRBV4-3
TGTGCCAGCAGTGACAGTGGGGCTGGCGAGCAGTACTTC,CASSDSGAGEQYF,NA,TRBJ2-7,NA,TRBV6-4
TGTGCCAGCAGTATTAGCGGGGGCTCCTACAATGAGCAGTTCTTC,CASSISGGSYNEQFF,NA,TRBJ2-1,TRBD2,TRBV6-5
TGTGCCAGCAGTTTATTAGGGGGTCACTACGAGCAGTACTTC,CASSLLGGHYEQYF,NA,TRBJ2-7,NA,TRBV27
TGTGCCAGCAGCCTAGGGACTAGCGGGAGAAGAAATGAGCAGTTCTTC,CASSLGTSGRRNEQFF,NA,TRBJ2-1,TRBD2,TRBV3-1/TRBV3-2
TGTGCCATCAGTGAGTCAGAACAGGGGGGCCTGCCCCAGCATTTT,CAISESEQGGLPQHF,NA,TRBJ1-5,TRBD1,TRBV10-3
TGTGCCAGCAGCCCCTATGGCAGGTCCCCCGGGGAGCTGTTTTTT,CASSPYGRSPGELFF,NA,TRBJ2-2,NA,TRBV5-8
TGTGCCAGCAGCGTCAGACAGGCGGACGGCTACACCTTC,CASSVRQADGYTF,NA,TRBJ1-2,NA,TRBV9
TGTGCCCATTACAGGGGCTACGAGCAGTACTTC,CAHYRGYEQYF,NA,TRBJ2-7,TRBD1,TRBV12-3/TRBV12-4
TGTGCCAGTAGCCCACAGGGGGCGGGGAGCTATGGCTACACCTTC,CASSPQGAGSYGYTF,NA,TRBJ1-2,TRBD1,TRBV5-4
TGTGCCAGCAGCATGGTACAGGGCAATACCCATTTT,CASSMVQGNTHF,NA,TRBJ1-3,NA,TRBV5-6
TGTGCCAGCAGTTCTACTAGCTCCGGGGAGCTGTTTTTT,CASSSTSSGELFF,NA,TRBJ2-2,NA,TRBV28
TGTGCCAGCAGCCAAGGACTAGGAATCCGCACAGATACGCAGTATTTT,CASSQGLGIRTDTQYF,once,TRBJ2-3,NA,TRBV14
TGTGCCAGCAGCATTCAGGGGGCAAGGGGTCAGCCCCAGCATTTT,CASSIQGARGQPQHF,few,TRBJ1-5,TRBD1,TRBV28
TGTGCCAGCAGTTACCGGCTAGCCGCGGGTGACTACGAGCAGTACTTC,CASSYRLAAGDYEQYF,NA,TRBJ2-7,NA,TRBV6-2/TRBV6-3
TGTGCCAGTAGTATGTCGGCGGGAGTGATAAATGAGCAGTTCTTC,CASSMSAGVINEQFF,NA,TRBJ2-1,TRBD2,TRBV19
TGTGCCGGGGGGGGTGGCCCGGGACAACAGAATCAGCCCCAGCATTTT,CAGGGGPGQQNQPQHF,once,TRBJ1-5,NA,TRBV19
TGTGCCAGCAGTTTAGGGGGAGGGTACACTGAAGCTTTCTTT,CASSLGGGYTEAFF,NA,TRBJ1-1,NA,TRBV27
TGCGCCAGCAGTGAGGGGCTCTATGGCTACACCTTC,CASSEGLYGYTF,NA,TRBJ1-2,NA,TRBV10-1
TGTGCCAGCAGTGAAGGACAGGATCACAATGAGCAGTTCTTC,CASSEGQDHNEQFF,few,TRBJ2-1,TRBD1,TRBV6-4
TGCGCCAGCAGCCAAGGCAGGGGGCCCCGGGGGGAAAAACTGTTTTTT,CASSQGRGPRGEKLFF,NA,TRBJ1-4,TRBD1,TRBV4-3
TGTGCCAGCAGTCCCCCCCCGGGACTAGTGAGGGAGCAGTACTTC,CASSPPPGLVREQYF,NA,TRBJ2-7,TRBD2,TRBV28
TGTGCCAGCAGCTCTGGACTAAAGCAGTTCTTC,CASSSGLKQFF,once,TRBJ2-1,NA,TRBV7-2
TGTGCCAGCAGCTTATGGGCAGGGGGTTATAATTCACCCCTCCACTTT,CASSLWAGGYNSPLHF,NA,TRBJ1-6,TRBD1,TRBV7-8
TGTGCCAGCAGCTTAGGGGTGACAGGGCGAGCTTTCTTT,CASSLGVTGRAFF,NA,TRBJ1-1,TRBD1,TRBV11-2
TGTGCTAGTGGTTTGAACACAGGGGTGGAGACCCAGTACTTC,CASGLNTGVETQYF,once,TRBJ2-5,TRBD1,TRBV12-5
TGTGCCAGCAGCTTGGCGACTATATACGAGCAGTACTTC,CASSLATIYEQYF,NA,TRBJ2-7,NA,TRBV7-2
TGTGCCAGCAGCCCGGGGGGCGGAATCACTGAAGCTTTCTTT,CASSPGGGITEAFF,NA,TRBJ1-1,NA,TRBV9
TGTGCCAGCAGTTTGGGGGGAGGTGGTGAGCAGTACTTC,CASSLGGGGEQYF,NA,TRBJ2-7,NA,TRBV12-3/TRBV12-4
TGCGCCAGCAGCCAAGACGCCGGACTAGCGGGAGAAGAGACCCAGTACTTC,CASSQDAGLAGEETQYF,NA,TRBJ2-5,TRBD2,TRBV4-3
TGTGCCAGCTCACCCACCCTTCGAACGACAGAGACGAACTATGGCTACACCTTC,CASSPTLRTTETNYGYTF,NA,TRBJ1-2,NA,TRBV18
TGTGCCGCTAGGTCGGGGAGCTCCTATAATTCACCCCTCCACTTT,CAARSGSSYNSPLHF,NA,TRBJ1-6,NA,TRBV10-3
TGTGCCAGCAGCTGCCCAGCGGGACAGGGATCCTCACCCCTCCACTTT,CASSCPAGQGSSPLHF,NA,TRBJ1-6,TRBD1,TRBV7-3
TGTGCCAGCAGCCTAGGGACTACCCGCTCCTACGAGCAGTACTTC,CASSLGTTRSYEQYF,NA,TRBJ2-7,TRBD2,TRBV7-9
TGTGCCAGCAGAGACAATTCCTACGAGCAGTACTTC,CASRDNSYEQYF,NA,TRBJ2-7,NA,TRBV27
TGTGCCAGCAATCATATTCTTGAGGGGGCAAATGGCTACACCTTC,CASNHILEGANGYTF,NA,TRBJ1-2,TRBD1,TRBV28
TGTGCCAGCAGCCAAAACAGGGGCGGCACTGAAGCTTTCTTT,CASSQNRGGTEAFF,NA,TRBJ1-1,TRBD1,TRBV14
TGTGCCAGCACGGTTGGAGGAAGCAGGAGAGGCGAGCAGTACTTC,CASTVGGSRRGEQYF,NA,TRBJ2-7,NA,TRBV27
TGTGCCAGCAGTTACCCCAGGGGGCACACTGAAGCTTTCTTT,CASSYPRGHTEAFF,NA,TRBJ1-1,TRBD1,TRBV6-2/TRBV6-3
TGTGCCAGCGTCCCGGGACAGGTTGAGAATTCACCCCTCCACTTT,CASVPGQVENSPLHF,NA,TRBJ1-6,TRBD1,TRBV6-5
TGTGCCAGCAGCTTAGCGCGGGAGGACAATGAGCAGTTCTTC,CASSLAREDNEQFF,NA,TRBJ2-1,TRBD2,TRBV11-1
TGTGCCAGCAGCTCCCCGGGACAGGAGAATGGCTACACCTTC,CASSSPGQENGYTF,NA,TRBJ1-2,TRBD1,TRBV7-9
TGTGCCAGCAGTATATCGGACAGCTATGGCTACACCTTC,CASSISDSYGYTF,NA,TRBJ1-2,NA,TRBV28